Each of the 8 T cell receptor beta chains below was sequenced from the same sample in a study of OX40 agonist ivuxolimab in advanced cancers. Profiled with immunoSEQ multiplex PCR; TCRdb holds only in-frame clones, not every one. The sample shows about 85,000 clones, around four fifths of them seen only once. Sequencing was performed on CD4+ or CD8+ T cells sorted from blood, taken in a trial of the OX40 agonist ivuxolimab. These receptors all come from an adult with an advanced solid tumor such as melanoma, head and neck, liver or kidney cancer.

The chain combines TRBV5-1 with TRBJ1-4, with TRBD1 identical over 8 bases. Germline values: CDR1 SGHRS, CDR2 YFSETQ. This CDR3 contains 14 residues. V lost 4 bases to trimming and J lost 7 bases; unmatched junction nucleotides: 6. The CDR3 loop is CASSAGQGGEKLFF. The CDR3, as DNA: TGCGCCAGCAGCGCAGGACAGGGAGGTGAAAAACTGTTTTTT.

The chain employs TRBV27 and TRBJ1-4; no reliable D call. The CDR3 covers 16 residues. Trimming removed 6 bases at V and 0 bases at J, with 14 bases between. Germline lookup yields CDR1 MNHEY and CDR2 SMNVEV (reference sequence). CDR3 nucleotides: TGTGCCAGCAGCCCCTGGTGGGAGGCAACTAATGAAAAACTGTTTTTT. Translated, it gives CASSPWWEATNEKLFF.

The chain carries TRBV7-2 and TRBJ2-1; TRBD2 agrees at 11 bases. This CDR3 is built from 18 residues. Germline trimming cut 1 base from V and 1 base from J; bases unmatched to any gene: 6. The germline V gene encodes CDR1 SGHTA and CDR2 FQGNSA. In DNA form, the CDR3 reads TGTGCCAGCAGCTTAGTCCCTAGCGGGAGGTCTTCCTACAATGAGCAGTTCTTC. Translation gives CASSLVPSGRSSYNEQFF. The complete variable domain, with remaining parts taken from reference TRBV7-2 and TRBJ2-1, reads GAGVSQSPSNKVTEKGKDVELRCDPISGHTALYWYRQSLGQGLEFLIYFQGNSAPDKSGLPSDRFSAERTGGSVSTLTIQRTQQEDSAVYLCASSLVPSGRSSYNEQFFGPGTRLTVL.

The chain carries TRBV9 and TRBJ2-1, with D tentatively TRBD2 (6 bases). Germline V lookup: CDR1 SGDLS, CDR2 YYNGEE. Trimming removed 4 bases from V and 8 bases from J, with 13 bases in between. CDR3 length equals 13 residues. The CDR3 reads CASSLDYGYEQFF. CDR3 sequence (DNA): TGTGCCAGCAGCCTGGACTATGGGTATGAGCAGTTCTTC.

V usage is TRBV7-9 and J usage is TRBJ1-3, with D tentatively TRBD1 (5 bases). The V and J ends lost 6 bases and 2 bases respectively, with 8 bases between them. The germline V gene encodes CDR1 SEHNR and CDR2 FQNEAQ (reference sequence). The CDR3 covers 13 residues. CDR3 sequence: CASRGGAGNTIYF. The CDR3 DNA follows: TGTGCCAGCAGGGGAGGGGCTGGAAACACCATATATTTT.

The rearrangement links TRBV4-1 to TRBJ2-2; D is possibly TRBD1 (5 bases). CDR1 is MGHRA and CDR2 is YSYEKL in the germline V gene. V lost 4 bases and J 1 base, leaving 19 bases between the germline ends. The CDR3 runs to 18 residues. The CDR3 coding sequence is TGCGCCAGCAGCCCCCGACCTCCAAGACAGCTGAACACCGGGGAGCTGTTTTTT. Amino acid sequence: CASSPRPPRQLNTGELFF.

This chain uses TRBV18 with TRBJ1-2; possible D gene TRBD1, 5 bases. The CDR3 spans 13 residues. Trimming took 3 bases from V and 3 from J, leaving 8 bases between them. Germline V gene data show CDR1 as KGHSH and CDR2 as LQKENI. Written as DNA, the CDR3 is TGTGCCAGCTCACCTGACAGAGACTATGGCTACACCTTC. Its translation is CASSPDRDYGYTF.

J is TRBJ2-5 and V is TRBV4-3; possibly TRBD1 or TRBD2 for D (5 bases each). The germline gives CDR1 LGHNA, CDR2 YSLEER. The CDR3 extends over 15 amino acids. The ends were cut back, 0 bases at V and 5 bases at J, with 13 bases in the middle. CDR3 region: CASSQDRTGPETQYF. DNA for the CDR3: TGCGCCAGCAGCCAAGATCGGACGGGACCCGAGACCCAGTACTTC.